This is a list of T cell receptor beta chains from one sample in a study of T cells in Graves' hyperthyroidism and ophthalmopathy. Via MiXCR, TCRdb re-called the multiplex PCR reads, giving one row per CDR3 protein. The sample lists around 350,000 distinct CDR3 sequences, around 14% occurring once. Specimen: blood. Every receptor here comes from a woman between 18 and 29 years old with Graves' hyperthyroidism. Both conserved end residues are trimmed from each CDR3.

TRBV11-3 ASSQRGSPADTQY
TRBV4-2 ASSQGIFSYEQY
TRBV9 ASSGGGNTEAF
TRBV20-1 SAGDRGKLNQPQH
TRBV10-3 ATRNGQGDNYGYT
TRBV6-1 ASSEGTVDEQY
TRBV29-1 SAGRGGEEQY
TRBV6-1 ASSGTSGTEETQY
TRBV5-1 ASSLGQSNTEAF
TRBV29-1 SATGLGETQY
TRBV6-1 ASSGQGTGELF
TRBV5-1 ASSPGTGGAYGYT
TRBV6-1 ASATGGSYNEQF
TRBV6-2/TRBV6-3 ASGRGYEQY
TRBV20-1 SARSGQTNNSPPH
TRBV7-2 AGSQDRGFTSSYNEQF
TRBV2 ASSEAHGDGYT